Below, 12 T cell receptor beta chains from the same sample are listed, as sequenced in a study of neurological immune-mediated disorders. TCRdb re-derived calls from the 5' RACE reads in MiXCR, one entry per CDR3 protein. This sample has fewer than 20,000 distinct CDR3 sequences, with 3.5% found just once. Sequencing input: CD8+ T cells from blood. The receptor set was obtained from a woman in her thirties or forties in good health.

This clonotype was counted ten times or more. This chain links TRBV11-3 with TRBJ2-1; D is undetermined. CDR3 length: 14 amino acids. V dropped 3 bases and J dropped 8 bases, with 14 bases sitting between them. Germline values: CDR1 SGHNT, CDR2 YENEEA. CDR3 DNA sequence: TGTGCCAGCAGCTTTTCCGCAGGTGTAGATGAGCAGTTCTTC. Its translation is CASSFSAGVDEQFF.

This clonotype has a count of ten or more. The V call is TRBV6-2 or TRBV6-3, the J call TRBJ2-1, with D perhaps TRBD2 (7 bases). Germline V lookup: CDR1 MNHEY, CDR2 SVGEGT. Deletions cut 5 bases from V and 6 bases from J, with 17 bases between. CDR3 length: 15 residues. The CDR3 DNA sequence: TGTGCCAGCAGTATCAGGACTAGAGGGGGCAATGAGCAGTTCTTC. Amino acids: CASSIRTRGGNEQFF.

This clonotype was counted ten times or more. The rearrangement joins TRBV9 to TRBJ2-7; TRBD2 aligns across 12 bases. CDR1 SGDLS and CDR2 YYNGEE come from the germline V gene. The CDR3 has 16 amino acids. V was clipped by 4 bases and J by 0 bases; unmatched bases: 5. As DNA, the CDR3 is TGTGCCAGCAGCCTGGGACTAGCGGGCAGCTCCTACGAGCAGTACTTC. This codes for CASSLGLAGSSYEQYF. Filled out from reference TRBV9 and TRBJ2-7, the complete variable domain reads DSGVTQTPKHLITATGQRVTLRCSPRSGDLSVYWYQQSLDQGLQFLIQYYNGEERAKGNILERFSAQQFPDLHSELNLSSLELGDSALYFCASSLGLAGSSYEQYFGPGTRLTVT.

This clonotype occurred many times. The rearrangement joins TRBV15 to TRBJ2-2; TRBD2 matches 12 bases. V was pared by 2 bases and J by 6 bases, with 1 base of the junction left unmatched. CDR1 is LNHNV and CDR2 is YYDKDF in the germline V gene (reference sequence). This CDR3 has 15 residues. The DNA of the CDR3 is TGTGCCACCAGCAGACTAGCGGGAGGGCCCGGGGAGCTGTTTTTT. It encodes CATSRLAGGPGELFF.

In its sample, this clonotype was seen many times. V usage is TRBV10-1 and J usage is TRBJ2-5, with D maybe TRBD1 (6 bases). Per the germline V gene, CDR1 is WNHNN and CDR2 is SYGVQD (reference sequence). The CDR3 loop spans 13 amino acids. V was trimmed by 5 bases and J by 5 bases, leaving 12 bases between them. The CDR3 protein is CASSPGQGETQYF. CDR3 bases: TGCGCCAGCAGTCCGGGACAAGGCGAGACCCAGTACTTC.

This clonotype came up many times. The chain employs TRBV9 and TRBJ2-3; 10 bases are shared with TRBD2. The CDR3 sequence is 16 residues long. The V gene end was trimmed by 3 bases and the J gene end by 0 bases; junction bases not matched to a gene: 4. Germline V gene data show CDR1 as SGDLS and CDR2 as YYNGEE. DNA of the CDR3: TGTGCCAGCAGCGCACTAGCGGGGACTAGCACAGATACGCAGTATTTT. Its translation: CASSALAGTSTDTQYF.

This clonotype has ten or more counts. The chain combines TRBV6-2 or TRBV6-3 with TRBJ2-1, with 9 bases identical to TRBD2. The CDR3 spans 14 residues. CDR1 and CDR2 from the germline V gene are MNHEY and SVGEGT. After removal of 8 bases from V and 7 bases from J, the junction contained 9 bases not matched to a gene. This chain's CDR3 is CASGGGGGGNEQFF. The CDR3 region has the DNA TGTGCCAGCGGCGGCGGCGGGGGGGGGAATGAGCAGTTCTTC.

This clonotype was counted at least ten times. The V and J genes are TRBV28 and TRBJ2-5; a weak D match, TRBD2 (6 bases). V shed 4 bases and J shed 0 bases, with 15 bases lying between them. Germline loops: CDR1 MDHEN, CDR2 SYDVKM. The CDR3 runs to 16 residues. The CDR3 reads CASSSGDGRYQETQYF. As DNA, the CDR3 is TGTGCCAGCAGTTCGGGGGACGGCAGGTACCAAGAGACCCAGTACTTC.

This clonotype was counted ten times or more. This CDR3 reads CASSKDRLYGYTF. CDR3 DNA sequence: TGTGCCAGCAGTAAGGACAGACTTTATGGCTACACCTTC. The chain links TRBV12-3 or TRBV12-4 to TRBJ1-2, with a weak D call TRBD1 (6 bases). This CDR3 has 13 amino acids. V was shortened by 5 bases and J by 5 bases, with 12 bases between the two germline ends.

This clonotype was counted many times. This sequence joins TRBV5-5 and TRBJ2-7; 7 bases are shared with TRBD1. V dropped 4 bases and J dropped 3; count of bases not matched to a gene: 13. The germline gives CDR1 SGHKS, CDR2 YYEKEE (reference sequence). The CDR3 has 16 residues. The CDR3 reads CASSEATGAGIYEQYF. CDR3 DNA: TGTGCCAGCAGCGAGGCTACAGGGGCCGGGATCTACGAGCAGTACTTC.

This clonotype showed up many times. The gene calls are TRBV28 and TRBJ1-2; D remains unclear. The CDR3 runs to 13 residues. Germline CDR1 reads MDHEN; CDR2 reads SYDVKM. Trimming pared 3 bases from V and 3 bases from J, leaving 8 bases between. The CDR3 DNA follows: TGTGCCAGCAGTTTGCAGACGGACTATGGCTACACCTTC. It codes for CASSLQTDYGYTF.

This clonotype was recorded at least ten times. The genes are TRBV21-1 and TRBJ2-2; the DNA was not compared with TRBD1, the D call given in the table. TRBV21-1 is a pseudogene. The CDR3 length is 17 residues. The CDR3 sequence: CASSAAYRAAGGGELFF. In nucleotides, the CDR3 is TGTGCCAGCAGCGCTGCCTACAGGGCCGCCGGGGGCGGGGAGCTGTTTTTT.